The next 10 T cell receptor beta chains were all read from a single sample in a study of cytomegalovirus exposure and HLA in healthy donors (dated by TCRdb to 2016 to 2017). The protocol used for the library was the immunoSEQ multiplex PCR assay. A mixture of 60 forward primers for TCR Vbeta segments and 13 reverse primers for TCR Jbeta segments was used in the multiplex PCR. In its TCRdb copy, this immuneACCESS table keeps in-frame sequences only and misses some clones. Where compared with another copy, unresolved V genes explain less than half of these, and the others have no known cause. Across this sample there are about 140,000 clones, with approximately 80% seen only once. The top ten hold 2% to 2.5% of the sample. Input material: PBMCs. The receptors were sampled from a man aged 50 or older in good health and CMV-seronegative.

This clone was seen once. The gene calls are TRBV11-1 and TRBJ2-7, with 7 bases aligning to TRBD2. The V and J ends lost 6 bases and 6 bases, in that order; junction bases with no gene match: 2. The CDR3 extends over 11 amino acids. Germline assignment: CDR1 SGHAT and CDR2 FQDESV (reference sequence). For the CDR3, the DNA is TGTGCCAGCAGGGGGGGGACCGAGCAGTACTTC. Translating it yields CASRGGTEQYF.

As DNA, the CDR3 is TGCGCCAGCAGCTTGGATGCGGGAACCGGGGAGCTGTTTTTT. It specifies CASSLDAGTGELFF. This chain joins TRBV5-1 and TRBJ2-2, with a possible D match to TRBD2 (6 bases). V lost 0 bases and J 5 bases, leaving 8 bases between the germline ends. CDR3 size: 14 residues. CDR1 is SGHRS, CDR2 YFSETQ, per germline.

The chain combines TRBV28 with TRBJ2-2, with TRBD1 as a possible D gene (5 bases). The CDR3 totals 15 residues. V was shortened by 6 bases and J by 4 bases, with 15 bases between the two germline ends. Per the germline V gene, CDR1 is MDHEN and CDR2 is SYDVKM. Written as DNA, the CDR3 is TGTGCCAGCAGACTATGGGGCGGCCCCACCGGGGAGCTGTTTTTT. It encodes CASRLWGGPTGELFF.

This chain connects TRBV27 to TRBJ2-1; 11 bases are shared with TRBD2. The germline V gene has CDR1 MNHEY and CDR2 SMNVEV (reference sequence). V lost 5 bases and J lost 4; bases outside the gene matches: 4. The CDR3 length is 15 residues. The chain's CDR3 is CASSPTSGRYNEQFF. The DNA of the CDR3 is TGTGCCAGCAGTCCTACTAGCGGGAGATACAATGAGCAGTTCTTC.

The rearrangement uses TRBV28 and TRBJ2-1; 8 nucleotides align to TRBD1. J gave up 7 bases and V 9 bases, and 5 bases lay outside the gene matches. The CDR3 contains 12 residues. The V gene's germline CDR1 is MDHEN and CDR2 SYDVKM. The CDR3 DNA follows: TGTGCCAGTAGGACAGGGTTAAATGAGCAGTTCTTC. Translation gives CASRTGLNEQFF. Combining the CDR3 with reference TRBV28 and TRBJ2-1 gives the whole variable domain DVKVTQSSRYLVKRTGEKVFLECVQDMDHENMFWYRQDPGLGLRLIYFSYDVKMKEKGDIPEGYSVSREKKERFSLILESASTNQTSMYLCASRTGLNEQFFGPGTRLTVL.

The chain recombines TRBV7-9 with TRBJ2-2; 10 bases are a match to TRBD2. Trimming removed 10 bases from V and 0 bases from J; junction bases left unmatched: 8. The CDR3 runs 16 residues. Germline V CDR1 and CDR2: SEHNR, FQNEAQ (reference sequence). This CDR3 reads CATPSGGLANTGELFF. In nucleotides, the CDR3 is TGTGCCACGCCTAGCGGGGGTCTCGCGAACACCGGGGAGCTGTTTTTT. Looking up the rest from reference TRBV7-9 and TRBJ2-2 gives the full variable domain: DTGVSQNPRHKITKRGQNVTFRCDPISEHNRLYWYRQTLGQGPEFLTYFQNEAQLEKSRLLSDRFSAERPKGSFSTLEIQRTEQGDSAMYLCATPSGGLANTGELFFGEGSRLTVL.

The chain carries TRBV30 and TRBJ1-2; no reliable D call. With 4 bases removed from V and 2 bases from J, the gap between germline ends came to 20 bases. This CDR3 is 16 amino acids long. CDR1 and CDR2 (germline): GTSNPN, SVGIG (reference sequence). CDR3 DNA sequence: TGTGCCTGGAATCGGCTTGGTTTGACGGAGAACTATGGCTACACCTTC. Residues: CAWNRLGLTENYGYTF.

V usage is TRBV28 and J usage is TRBJ2-5, with D possibly matching TRBD2 (6 bases). The CDR3 length is 16 residues. V was shortened by 4 bases and J by 7 bases, with 22 bases between the two germline ends. Per the germline V gene, CDR1 is MDHEN and CDR2 is SYDVKM. The CDR3 sequence is CASSSSPGVEMGTQYF. The CDR3 DNA follows: TGTGCCAGCAGTTCTTCCCCGGGGGTGGAGATGGGGACCCAGTACTTC. The full variable domain, rest sourced from reference TRBV28 and TRBJ2-5, is DVKVTQSSRYLVKRTGEKVFLECVQDMDHENMFWYRQDPGLGLRLIYFSYDVKMKEKGDIPEGYSVSREKKERFSLILESASTNQTSMYLCASSSSPGVEMGTQYFGPGTRLLVL.

This clone appeared a few times. This rearrangement joins TRBV15 to TRBJ2-3; 11 bases align to TRBD2. CDR3 length: 16 amino acids. Germline V CDR1 and CDR2: LNHNV, YYDKDF (reference sequence). After removal of 1 base from V and 4 bases from J, the junction contained 4 bases not matched to a gene. The DNA of the CDR3 is TGTGCCACCAGCAGAGGACTAGCGGGAAGGGCAGATACGCAGTATTTT. Encoded protein: CATSRGLAGRADTQYF.

V and J are TRBV16 and TRBJ1-6; 8 nucleotides agree with TRBD1. The CDR3 loop spans 15 amino acids. Germline-derived CDR1 and CDR2 are KGHSY and FQNENV. J gave up 10 bases and V 0 bases, and 5 bases lay outside the gene matches. Here the CDR3 DNA reads TGTGCCAGCAGCCAATCTGGCAGGGGGCGGTCACCCCTCCACTTT. It yields the protein CASSQSGRGRSPLHF. Full variable domain (missing parts from reference TRBV16 and TRBJ1-6): GEEVAQTPKHLVRGEGQKAKLYCAPIKGHSYVFWYQQVLKNEFKFLISFQNENVFDETGMPKERFSAKCLPNSPCSLEIQATKLEDSAVYFCASSQSGRGRSPLHFGNGTRLTVT.